Listed below are T cell receptor beta chains from one sample, sequenced in a study of response to subunit inactivated influenza vaccine. MiXCR, run by TCRdb on the RT-PCR reads, gives a single entry per CDR3 protein. The data hold about 830,000 distinct CDR3 sequences, with 15% to 20% observed a single time. This material consisted of PBMCs from blood, taken 4 to 6 days after vaccination. These receptors all come from a man in his forties or fifties who received an inactivated influenza vaccine. Each CDR3 is given with its conserved first and last residue. A D gene is named only where the DNA matches it firmly. A clone size is listed for some rows: how often the clone was seen (once, few, many), or a class if it is expanded.

v_call	j_call	d_call	clone_size	cdr3_nt	cdr3_aa
TRBV30	TRBJ2-1	-	-	TGTGCCTGGAGTGTTGGTCGGGGACACAATGAGCAGTTCTTC	CAWSVGRGHNEQFF
TRBV6-2/TRBV6-3	TRBJ1-6	-	few	TGTGCCAGCTCGCTCTCCTATAATTCACCCCTCCACTTT	CASSLSYNSPLHF
TRBV20-1	TRBJ1-5	TRBD1	many	TGCAGTGCTTGGGACAGAAATCAGCCCCAGCATTTT	CSAWDRNQPQHF
TRBV7-9	TRBJ2-5	-	-	TGTGCCAGCAGACTACGACAGGCTCAAGAGACCCAGTACTTC	CASRLRQAQETQYF
TRBV5-1	TRBJ1-2	TRBD1	-	TGCGCCAGCAGCTCGAGGGGGCCGTGGGGCTACACCTTC	CASSSRGPWGYTF
TRBV12-3/TRBV12-4	TRBJ2-1	TRBD2	few	TGTGCCAGCAGTTTGGTAGCGGGGGGTGAGCAGTTCTTC	CASSLVAGGEQFF
TRBV18	TRBJ2-3	TRBD2	few	TGTGCCAGCTCACGTGTAGCGGGTAGCACAGATACGCAGTATTTT	CASSRVAGSTDTQYF
TRBV27	TRBJ2-1	TRBD1	-	TGTGCCAGCAAAACAGGGGTGAAGGAGCAGTTCTTC	CASKTGVKEQFF
TRBV11-2	TRBJ2-2	-	-	TGTGCCAGCAGCTTGAGGACCCCCATAACCGGGGAGCTGTTTTTT	CASSLRTPITGELFF
TRBV4-3	TRBJ2-7	-	-	TGCGCCAGCAGCCAAGTGTCGTGGGCCCCCTACGAGCAGTACTTC	CASSQVSWAPYEQYF
TRBV29-1	TRBJ2-1	TRBD1	many	TGCAGCGTCGCCGGGACAGGGACTTATGAGCAGTTCTTC	CSVAGTGTYEQFF
TRBV11-2	TRBJ1-6	-	-	TGTGCCAGCAGCTTAGAGCCCGTAAATTCACCCCTCCACTTT	CASSLEPVNSPLHF
TRBV10-3	TRBJ1-2	TRBD1	few	TGTGCCATCAGTTTACAGGGGGTTAACTATGGCTACACCTTC	CAISLQGVNYGYTF
TRBV7-2	TRBJ1-6	-	few	TGTGCCAGCAGCGGGTGGTCGGTTAATTCACCCCTCCACTTT	CASSGWSVNSPLHF
TRBV12-3/TRBV12-4	TRBJ1-5	-	many	TGTGCCAGCAGTGAGACATCTTATCAGCCCCAGCATTTT	CASSETSYQPQHF
TRBV6-1	TRBJ2-4	-	-	TGTGCCAGCAGAAAGGAGGCCAAAAACATTCAGTACTTC	CASRKEAKNIQYF